The sample holds a few counts of the clone carrying this T cell receptor beta chain. Its specificity is not known. This sample was taken from a study of vaccination and CD4 T cells after COVID-19. Study background: The authors used overlapping spike peptides from SARS-CoV-2, HCoV-NL63, HCoV-OC43 and HCoV-229E to stimulate cells. A CEFX pool, an HIV-1 Nef pool, or no peptide went to control cultures.

Noted treatment: approximately nine-day PBMC culture with coronavirus spike peptide pools or control peptides (ViraFEST assay). CD4+ T cells that had been cultured provided DNA sequenced with the Oncomine TCR Beta short-read assay. The genomic DNA was obtained from cultured CD4+ T cells by extraction with the QIAamp micro DNA kit. TCRdb re-called the PCR reads with MiXCR, one entry per CDR3 protein. Altogether more than 10,000 distinct CDR3 sequences are present, 40% to 50% being singletons, with the ten largest covering approximately 21%. Germline V CDR1 and CDR2: MDHEN, SYDVKM. V was clipped by 3 bases and J by 8 bases; unmatched bases: 11. The CDR3 has 15 amino acids.

Here the sequenced sample was CD4+ T cells from blood, cultured in vitro, taken before SARS-CoV-2 vaccination. The receptor's source is a human donor who had recovered from COVID-19. This chain joins TRBV28 and TRBJ1-2; 8 bases align to TRBD1. CDR3 region: CASSFTDRALLGYTF. The CDR3 DNA follows: TGTGCCAGCAGTTTTACGGACAGGGCATTACTGGGCTACACCTTC.